This is a list of T cell receptor beta chains from one sample in a study of cytomegalovirus exposure and HLA in healthy donors. Sequenced by immunoSEQ multiplex PCR; TCRdb stores in-frame clones only, minus some. The sample shows tens of thousands of clones, over 60% of them seen only once. Sequenced material: PBMCs. These TCRs come from a woman between 50 and 59 years old in good health and CMV-seronegative. The CDR3 runs from the conserved cysteine through the conserved F or W. Each record gives: V gene, D gene, J gene, clone size, CDR3 protein, CDR3 DNA. The D gene is left open where the match is weak. Where a row states a size, it is once, few, many or the class of an expanded clone; other rows omit it.

V: TRBV5-6
D: TRBD1
J: TRBJ1-3
size: -
CDR3: CASSFTGAGNTIYF
DNA: TGTGCCAGCAGTTTTACAGGGGCCGGAAACACCATATATTTT

V: TRBV4-2
D: TRBD2
J: TRBJ2-1
size: -
CDR3: CASSPGLGGNEQFF
DNA: TGTGCCAGCAGCCCAGGACTAGGTGGTAATGAGCAGTTCTTC

V: TRBV25-1
D: -
J: TRBJ1-4
size: -
CDR3: CASSESAGPNEKLFF
DNA: TGTGCCAGCAGTGAATCAGCGGGGCCTAATGAAAAACTGTTTTTT

V: TRBV5-1
D: TRBD1
J: TRBJ1-3
size: once
CDR3: CASSPGQEYSGNTIYF
DNA: TGCGCCAGCAGCCCGGGACAGGAATACTCTGGAAACACCATATATTTT

V: TRBV19
D: TRBD2
J: TRBJ2-1
size: -
CDR3: CASSTSGKDYNEQFF
DNA: TGTGCCAGTAGTACCAGCGGGAAAGACTACAATGAGCAGTTCTTC

V: TRBV6-5
D: TRBD1
J: TRBJ1-1
size: -
CDR3: CASSNKDREAEAFF
DNA: TGTGCCAGCAGTAACAAGGACAGGGAAGCTGAAGCTTTCTTT

V: TRBV2
D: TRBD1
J: TRBJ1-1
size: -
CDR3: CASRATGGTEAFF
DNA: TGTGCCAGCAGGGCTACAGGGGGCACTGAAGCTTTCTTT

V: TRBV7-3
D: -
J: TRBJ1-3
size: -
CDR3: CASAGPGNTIYF
DNA: TGTGCCTCAGCGGGCCCAGGAAACACCATATATTTT

V: TRBV4-1
D: -
J: TRBJ2-5
size: medium-sized
CDR3: CASKIRDNQETQYF
DNA: TGCGCCAGCAAAATCCGGGACAACCAAGAGACCCAGTACTTC

V: TRBV5-1
D: -
J: TRBJ2-7
size: -
CDR3: CASSLEGQPGGEQYF
DNA: TGCGCCAGCAGCTTGGAAGGTCAACCCGGGGGCGAGCAGTACTTC

V: TRBV5-1
D: -
J: TRBJ2-4
size: -
CDR3: CASSLAVSGGGGNIQYF
DNA: TGCGCCAGCAGCTTGGCCGTTTCTGGGGGCGGGGGAAACATTCAGTACTTC

V: TRBV28
D: TRBD2
J: TRBJ2-5
size: -
CDR3: CASSPHVAGAIQETQYF
DNA: TGTGCCAGCAGTCCGCATGTAGCGGGGGCTATCCAAGAGACCCAGTACTTC

V: TRBV2
D: -
J: TRBJ1-5
size: -
CDR3: CASSDNSWNQPQHF
DNA: TGTGCCAGCAGCGATAACAGTTGGAATCAGCCCCAGCATTTT

V: TRBV19
D: TRBD1
J: TRBJ1-5
size: -
CDR3: CASSIGRGLVPQHF
DNA: TGTGCCAGTAGTATAGGGAGGGGGCTTGTGCCCCAGCATTTT

V: TRBV5-8
D: TRBD1
J: TRBJ2-7
size: -
CDR3: CASNFGQGYEQYF
DNA: TGTGCCAGCAACTTTGGACAGGGCTACGAGCAGTACTTC

V: TRBV18
D: -
J: TRBJ1-5
size: once
CDR3: CASSARGGINQPQHF
DNA: TGTGCCAGCTCCGCACGGGGGGGAATCAATCAGCCCCAGCATTTT

V: TRBV5-1
D: -
J: TRBJ2-7
size: -
CDR3: CASSVISSYEQYF
DNA: TGCGCCAGCAGCGTCATTAGCTCCTACGAGCAGTACTTC

V: TRBV30
D: -
J: TRBJ1-2
size: -
CDR3: CAWSVLYYGYTF
DNA: TGTGCCTGGAGTGTACTCTACTATGGCTACACCTTC

V: TRBV20-1
D: -
J: TRBJ2-7
size: -
CDR3: CSARDPDEQYF
DNA: TGCAGTGCTAGAGATCCGGACGAGCAGTACTTC